This TCR beta chain was obtained from a study of blood T cell repertoires in COVID-19. Study in general: The samples span acute and convalescent COVID-19 from the United States, Italy and Spain. T cells, B-cell-depleted T cells, or PBMCs provided the cDNA or gDNA that served as material.

Clones were sequenced by immunoSEQ multiplex PCR, and TCRdb holds only the in-frame ones, with some missing. The sample comprises a few hundred thousand clones, roughly nine tenths of which are singletons, and about 3% rests with the top ten. CDR1 is SNHLY, CDR2 FYNNEI, per germline. Trimming left V 1 base short and J 1 base short, with 7 bases between. The CDR3 extends over 14 amino acids. The sample taken for sequencing was peripheral blood. The chain uses TRBV2 and TRBJ1-2; D is unresolved. The clonotype comes from a man in his late teens or twenties with active or convalescent COVID-19. CDR3 loop: CASSEVRLNYGYTF. The CDR3 coding sequence is TGTGCCAGCAGTGAAGTCAGACTTAACTATGGCTACACCTTC. Complete variable domain (other parts from reference TRBV2 and TRBJ1-2): EPEVTQTPSHQVTQMGQEVILRCVPISNHLYFYWYRQILGQKVEFLVSFYNNEISEKSEIFDDQFSVERPDGSNFTLKIRSTKLEDSAMYFCASSEVRLNYGYTFGSGTRLTVV.